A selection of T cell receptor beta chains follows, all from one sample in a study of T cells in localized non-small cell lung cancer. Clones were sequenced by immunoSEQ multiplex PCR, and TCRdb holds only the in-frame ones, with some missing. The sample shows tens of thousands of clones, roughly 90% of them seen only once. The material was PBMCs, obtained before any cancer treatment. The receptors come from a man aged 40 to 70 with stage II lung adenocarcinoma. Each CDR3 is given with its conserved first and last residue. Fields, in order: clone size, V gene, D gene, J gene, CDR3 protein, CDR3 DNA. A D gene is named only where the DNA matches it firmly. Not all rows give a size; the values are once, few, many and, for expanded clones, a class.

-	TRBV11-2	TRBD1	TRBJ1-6	CASSLRTGRGDSPLHF	TGTGCCAGCAGCCTCAGGACAGGCCGGGGAGATTCACCCCTCCACTTT
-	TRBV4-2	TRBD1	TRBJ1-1	CASSRKTGPNTEAFF	TGTGCCAGCAGCCGCAAGACAGGGCCGAACACTGAAGCTTTCTTT
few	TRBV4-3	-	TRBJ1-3	CASSHEQVSGNTIYF	TGCGCCAGCAGCCATGAGCAGGTCTCTGGAAACACCATATATTTT
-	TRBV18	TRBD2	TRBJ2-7	CASSQGTSGSAYEQYF	TGTGCCAGCTCACAAGGGACTAGCGGGAGTGCCTACGAGCAGTACTTC
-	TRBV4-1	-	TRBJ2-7	CASSQEWGSSYEQYF	TGCGCCAGCAGCCAAGAATGGGGGAGCTCCTACGAGCAGTACTTC
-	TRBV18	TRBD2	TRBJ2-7	CASSPGLAGVLYEQYF	TGTGCCAGCTCACCGGGACTAGCGGGAGTTCTCTACGAGCAGTACTTC
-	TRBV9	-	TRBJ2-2	CASSVTGSSGLFF	TGTGCCAGCAGCGTTACAGGGAGTTCGGGGCTGTTTTTT
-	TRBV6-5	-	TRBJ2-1	CASSYDPSSYNEQFF	TGTGCCAGCAGTTACGACCCGAGCTCCTACAATGAGCAGTTCTTC
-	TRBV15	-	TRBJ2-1	CATSREGVNEQFF	TGTGCCACCAGCAGAGAGGGTGTTAATGAGCAGTTCTTC
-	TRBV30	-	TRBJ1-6	CAWDRKQGTSPLHF	TGTGCCTGGGATAGGAAGCAGGGAACTTCACCCCTCCACTTT
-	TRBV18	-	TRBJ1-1	CASSSGDFTFMNTEAFF	TGTGCCAGCTCCTCAGGGGATTTTACCTTCATGAACACTGAAGCTTTCTTT
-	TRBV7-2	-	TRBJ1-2	CASSSGSNYGYTF	TGTGCCAGCAGCTCGGGGTCCAACTATGGCTACACCTTC
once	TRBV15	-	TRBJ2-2	CATSRLNTGELFF	TGTGCCACCAGCAGGCTAAACACCGGGGAGCTGTTTTTT
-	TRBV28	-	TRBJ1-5	CASSLSVVAEYSNQPQHF	TGTGCCAGCAGTTTATCGGTCGTCGCGGAGTATAGCAATCAGCCCCAGCATTTT
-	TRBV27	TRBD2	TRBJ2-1	CASGGSGYNEQFF	TGTGCCTCCGGGGGGTCAGGCTACAATGAGCAGTTCTTC
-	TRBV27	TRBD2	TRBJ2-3	CASTPFGLAGGLKGTDTQYF	TGTGCCAGCACCCCTTTCGGACTAGCGGGGGGGCTTAAGGGCACAGATACGCAGTATTTT